This T cell receptor beta chain was captured by sequencing in a study of shared clonotypes between healthy human individuals. Libraries were prepared by immunoSEQ multiplex PCR; TCRdb keeps only in-frame clonotypes and omits some of them. The sample gives around 2,000,000 clones, just over 90% of which show up once; about 1.8% is in the top ten. CD45RO-negative CD8 cells positively selected for CCR7 made up the naive population, which excluded terminally differentiated effector memory CD45RA+ cells. V lost 2 bases to trimming and J lost 0 bases, with 12 bases between them. The CDR3 totals 16 residues. Germline V gives CDR1 SEHNR, CDR2 FQNEAQ (reference sequence).

The TCR comes from a man aged 18 to 35 in good health. Some clones in this sample may be carry-over from other donors' samples. Sequenced sample: naive CD8+ T cells from PBMCs. The chain employs TRBV7-9 and TRBJ2-3; D remains unclear. Here the CDR3 reads CASSLRGTASTDTQYF. The CDR3 DNA reads TGTGCCAGCAGCTTACGAGGCACCGCTAGCACAGATACGCAGTATTTT.